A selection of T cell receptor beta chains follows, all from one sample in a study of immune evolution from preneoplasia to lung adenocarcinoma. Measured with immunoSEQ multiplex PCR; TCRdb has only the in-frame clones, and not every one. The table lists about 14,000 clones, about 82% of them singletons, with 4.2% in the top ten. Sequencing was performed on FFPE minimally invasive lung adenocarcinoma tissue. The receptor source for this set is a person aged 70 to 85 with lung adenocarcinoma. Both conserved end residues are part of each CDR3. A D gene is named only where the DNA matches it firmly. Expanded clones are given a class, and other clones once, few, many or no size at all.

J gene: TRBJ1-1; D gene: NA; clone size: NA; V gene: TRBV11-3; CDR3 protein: CASSLGPGGLNTEAFF; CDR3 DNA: TGTGCCAGCAGCTTAGGTCCGGGCGGACTGAACACTGAAGCTTTCTTT
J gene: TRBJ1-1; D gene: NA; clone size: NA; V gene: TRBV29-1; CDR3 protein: CSVTTGGSEAFF; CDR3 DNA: TGCAGCGTTACGACAGGAGGGTCTGAAGCTTTCTTT
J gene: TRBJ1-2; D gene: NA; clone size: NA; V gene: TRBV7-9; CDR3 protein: CASSLVDSRYGYTF; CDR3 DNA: TGTGCCAGCAGCTTAGTTGACAGCAGATATGGCTACACCTTC
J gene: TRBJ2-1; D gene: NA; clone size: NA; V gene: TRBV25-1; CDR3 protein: CASSIPGSNEQFF; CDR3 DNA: TGTGCCAGTTCCATACCAGGCAGCAATGAGCAGTTCTTC
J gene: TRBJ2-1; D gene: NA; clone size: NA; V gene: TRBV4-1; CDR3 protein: CASSQGFNEQFF; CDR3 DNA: TGCGCCAGCAGCCAAGGGTTCAATGAGCAGTTCTTC
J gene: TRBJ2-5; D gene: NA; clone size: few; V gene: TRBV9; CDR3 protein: CASSVGPGETQYF; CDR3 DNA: TGTGCCAGCAGCGTGGGGCCGGGAGAGACCCAGTACTTC
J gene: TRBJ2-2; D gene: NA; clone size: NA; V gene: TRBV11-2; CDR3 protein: CASSLVASLNTGELFF; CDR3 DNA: TGTGCCAGCAGCTTAGTTGCTAGTTTGAACACCGGGGAGCTGTTTTTT
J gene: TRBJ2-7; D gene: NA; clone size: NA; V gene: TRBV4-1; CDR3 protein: CASSPDREGGAQYF; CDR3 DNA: TGCGCCAGCAGCCCGGACAGGGAGGGCGGGGCGCAGTACTTC
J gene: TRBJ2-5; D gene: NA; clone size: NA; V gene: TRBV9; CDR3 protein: CASSVRGDPAETQYF; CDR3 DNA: TGTGCCAGCAGCGTACGAGGGGATCCTGCGGAGACCCAGTACTTC
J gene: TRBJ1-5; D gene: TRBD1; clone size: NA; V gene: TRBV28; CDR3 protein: CASSLSGTGVGGSNQPQHF; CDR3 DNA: TGTGCCAGCAGTTTAAGTGGGACAGGGGTGGGAGGGAGCAATCAGCCCCAGCATTTT
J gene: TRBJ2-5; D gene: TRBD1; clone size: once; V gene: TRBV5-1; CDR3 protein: CASSKGDRGREEQYF; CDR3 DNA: TGCGCCAGCAGCAAGGGGGACAGGGGGCGAGAAGAGCAGTACTTC
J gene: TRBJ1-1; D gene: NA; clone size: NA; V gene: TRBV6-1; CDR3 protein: CASSEARQAEAFF; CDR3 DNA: TGTGCCAGCAGTGAAGCGCGCCAGGCTGAAGCTTTCTTT
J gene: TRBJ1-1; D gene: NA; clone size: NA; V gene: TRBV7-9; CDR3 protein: CASSLRVLDTEAFF; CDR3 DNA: TGTGCCAGCAGCTTACGGGTCTTGGATACTGAAGCTTTCTTT
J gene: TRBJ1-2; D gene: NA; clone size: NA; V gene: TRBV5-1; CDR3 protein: CASSRDSNYGYTF; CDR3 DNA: TGCGCCAGCAGCCGGGATTCTAACTATGGCTACACCTTC
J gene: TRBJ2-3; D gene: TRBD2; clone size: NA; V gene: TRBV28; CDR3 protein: CASSLPSGLTDTQYF; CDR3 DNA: TGTGCCAGCAGTTTGCCTAGCGGACTCACAGATACGCAGTATTTT
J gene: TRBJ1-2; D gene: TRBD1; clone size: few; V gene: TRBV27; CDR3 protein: CASSLGGQGANYGYTF; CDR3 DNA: TGTGCCAGCAGTTTAGGGGGACAGGGGGCTAACTATGGCTACACCTTC
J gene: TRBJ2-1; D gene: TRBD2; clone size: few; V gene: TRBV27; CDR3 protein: CASSSLPSGRFVNEQFF; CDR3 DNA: TGTGCCAGCAGTTCCCTCCCTAGCGGGAGGTTTGTGAATGAGCAGTTCTTC
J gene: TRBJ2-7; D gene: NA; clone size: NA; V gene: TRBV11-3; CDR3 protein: CASSSRDRREQYF; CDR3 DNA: TGTGCCAGCTCGTCGAGGGATAGACGCGAGCAGTACTTC
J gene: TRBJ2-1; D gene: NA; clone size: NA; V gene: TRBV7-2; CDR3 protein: CASSHRPDGIYNEQFF; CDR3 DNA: TGTGCCAGCAGCCACAGACCCGACGGAATCTACAATGAGCAGTTCTTC
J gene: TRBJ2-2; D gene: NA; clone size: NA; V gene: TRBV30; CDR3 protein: CAWSTGRLVTGELFF; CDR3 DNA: TGTGCCTGGAGCACGGGACGGTTGGTTACCGGGGAGCTGTTTTTT
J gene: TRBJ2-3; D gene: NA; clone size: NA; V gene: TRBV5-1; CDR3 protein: CASTLGVGTDTQYF; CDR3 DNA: TGCGCCAGTACCCTCGGCGTTGGCACAGATACGCAGTATTTT
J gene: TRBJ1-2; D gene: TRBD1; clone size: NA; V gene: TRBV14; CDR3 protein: CASSQVPGTAHGYTF; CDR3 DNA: TGTGCCAGCAGCCAAGTCCCCGGGACAGCTCATGGCTACACCTTC
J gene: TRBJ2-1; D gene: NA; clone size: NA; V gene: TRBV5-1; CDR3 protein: CASSLVAGINNEQFF; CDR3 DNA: TGCGCCAGCAGCTTGGTGGCGGGAATAAACAATGAGCAGTTCTTC
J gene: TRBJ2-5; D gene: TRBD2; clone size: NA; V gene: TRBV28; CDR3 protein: CASSRRLTSGSAETQYF; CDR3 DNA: TGTGCCAGCAGTCGGAGGTTGACTAGCGGGAGCGCAGAGACCCAGTACTTC
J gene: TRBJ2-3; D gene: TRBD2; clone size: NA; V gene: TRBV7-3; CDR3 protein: CASSFSGGYTDTQYF; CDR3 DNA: TGTGCCAGCAGCTTTAGCGGGGGGTACACAGATACGCAGTATTTT
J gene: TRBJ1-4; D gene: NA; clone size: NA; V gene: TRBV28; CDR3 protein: CASSLPLEEKLFF; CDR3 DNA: TGTGCCAGCAGCCTTCCACTTGAGGAAAAACTGTTTTTT
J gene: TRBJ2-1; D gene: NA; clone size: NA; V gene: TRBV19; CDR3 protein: CASSINPSDEQFF; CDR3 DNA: TGTGCCAGTAGTATTAATCCTTCTGATGAGCAGTTCTTC
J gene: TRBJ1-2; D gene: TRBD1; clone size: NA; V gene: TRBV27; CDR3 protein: CASRRQGGASYTF; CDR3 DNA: TGTGCCAGCAGGCGACAGGGAGGAGCTAGCTACACCTTC
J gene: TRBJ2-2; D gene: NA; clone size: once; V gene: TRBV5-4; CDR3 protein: CASSFRDGITGELFF; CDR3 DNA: TGTGCCAGCAGCTTCCGGGACGGAATCACCGGGGAGCTGTTTTTT
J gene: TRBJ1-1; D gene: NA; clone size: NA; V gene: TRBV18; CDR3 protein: CASVGVLNTEAFF; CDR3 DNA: TGTGCCAGCGTAGGGGTCCTGAACACTGAAGCTTTCTTT
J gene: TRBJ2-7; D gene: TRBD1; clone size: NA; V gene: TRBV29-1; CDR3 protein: CSVALGQGYEQYF; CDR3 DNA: TGCAGCGTCGCTCTAGGACAGGGTTACGAGCAGTACTTC
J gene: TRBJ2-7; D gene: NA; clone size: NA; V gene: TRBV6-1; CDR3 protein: CASRSPGTLEQYF; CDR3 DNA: TGTGCCAGCAGGAGTCCTGGGACCCTCGAGCAGTACTTC
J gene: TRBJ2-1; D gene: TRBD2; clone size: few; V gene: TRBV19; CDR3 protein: CASSMGTSGREITFF; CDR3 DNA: TGTGCCAGTAGTATGGGGACTAGCGGGAGGGAAATTACGTTCTTC
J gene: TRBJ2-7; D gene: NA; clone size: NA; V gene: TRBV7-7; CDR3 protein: CASSQTHDAHEQYF; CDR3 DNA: TGTGCTAGCAGCCAAACCCATGACGCGCACGAGCAGTACTTC
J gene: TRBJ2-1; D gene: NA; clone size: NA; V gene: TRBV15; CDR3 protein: CATSRAEGEQFF; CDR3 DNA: TGTGCCACCAGCAGAGCGGAGGGGGAGCAGTTCTTC
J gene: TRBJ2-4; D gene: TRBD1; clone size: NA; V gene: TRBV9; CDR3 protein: CASSRTGNIQYF; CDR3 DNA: TGTGCCAGCAGTAGGACAGGCAACATTCAGTACTTC
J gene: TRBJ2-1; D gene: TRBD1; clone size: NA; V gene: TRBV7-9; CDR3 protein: CASSRREEDRGREQFF; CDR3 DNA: TGTGCCAGCAGCCGACGAGAAGAAGACAGGGGGAGGGAGCAGTTCTTC
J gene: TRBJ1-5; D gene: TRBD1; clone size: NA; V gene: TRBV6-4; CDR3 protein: CASSDSFPGQLPYSNQPQHF; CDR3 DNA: TGTGCCAGCAGTGACTCCTTCCCGGGACAGCTACCATATAGCAATCAGCCCCAGCATTTT
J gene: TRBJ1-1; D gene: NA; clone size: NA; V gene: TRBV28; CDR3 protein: CASGDTTNTEAFF; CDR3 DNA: TGTGCCAGCGGGGACACTACGAACACTGAAGCTTTCTTT
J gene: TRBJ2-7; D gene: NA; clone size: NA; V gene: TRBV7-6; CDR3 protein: CASSLRGPAEQYF; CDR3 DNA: TGTGCCAGCAGCTTGAGGGGTCCCGCCGAGCAGTACTTC
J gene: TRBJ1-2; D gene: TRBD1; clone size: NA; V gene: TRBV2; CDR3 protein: CASRGTGTGVKGYTF; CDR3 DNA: TGTGCCAGCAGGGGGACCGGGACAGGGGTTAAAGGCTACACCTTC
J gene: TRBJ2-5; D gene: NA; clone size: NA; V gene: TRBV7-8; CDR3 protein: CASSSEGTQYF; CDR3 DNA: TGTGCCAGCAGCTCAGAGGGGACCCAGTACTTC
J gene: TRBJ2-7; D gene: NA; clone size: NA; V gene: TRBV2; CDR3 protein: CASTRTPYEQYF; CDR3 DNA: TGTGCCAGCACCCGGACGCCCTACGAGCAGTACTTC
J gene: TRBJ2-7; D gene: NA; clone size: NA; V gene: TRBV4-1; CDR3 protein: CASSQGTHYEQYF; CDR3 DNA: TGCGCCAGCAGCCAAGGGACGCACTACGAGCAGTACTTC
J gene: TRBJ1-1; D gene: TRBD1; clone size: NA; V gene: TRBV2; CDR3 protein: CASSGQGALSSFF; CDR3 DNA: TGTGCCAGCAGTGGACAGGGGGCGTTAAGCAGCTTCTTT
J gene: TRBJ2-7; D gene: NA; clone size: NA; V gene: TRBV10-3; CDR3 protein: CAISGVSSYEQYF; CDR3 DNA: TGTGCCATCAGTGGGGTAAGCTCCTACGAGCAGTACTTC
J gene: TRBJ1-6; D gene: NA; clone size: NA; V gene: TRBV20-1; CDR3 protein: CSAYQNSPLHF; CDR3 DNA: TGCAGTGCCTATCAGAATTCACCCCTCCACTTT
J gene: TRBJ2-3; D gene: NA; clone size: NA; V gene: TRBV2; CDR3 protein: CASRGVGSTDTQYF; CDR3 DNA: TGTGCCAGCAGGGGGGTGGGTAGCACAGATACGCAGTATTTT
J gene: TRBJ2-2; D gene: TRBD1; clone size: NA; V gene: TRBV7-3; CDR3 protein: CASSSIDRGRTGELFF; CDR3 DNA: TGTGCCAGCAGCTCTATCGACAGGGGGCGAACCGGGGAGCTGTTTTTT
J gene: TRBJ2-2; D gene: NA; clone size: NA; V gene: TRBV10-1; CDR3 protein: CASSENSGELFF; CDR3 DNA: TGCGCCAGCAGTGAAAACTCCGGGGAGCTGTTTTTT